The rows below give T cell receptor beta chains drawn from one sample of a study of cytomegalovirus exposure and HLA in healthy donors. Assay: immunoSEQ multiplex PCR; the TCRdb copy retains only in-frame clones and omits some. This sample yields 250,000 or so clones, of which approximately 87% are seen a single time; about 3% belongs to the top ten. The sample taken for sequencing was PBMCs. The receptor set was obtained from a man younger than 35 in good health and CMV-seronegative. Both conserved end residues are part of each CDR3. The D gene is left open where the match is weak. Expanded clones are given a class, and other clones once, few, many or no size at all.

cdr3_aa,cdr3_nt,clone_size,j_call,d_call,v_call
CASSPPRTGGRSDEQFF,TGTGCCAGCAGCCCTCCTAGGACAGGGGGCCGAAGCGATGAGCAGTTCTTC,once,TRBJ2-1,TRBD1,TRBV7-9
CASSQEQGYSGNTIYF,TGCGCCAGCAGCCAAGAACAGGGTTACTCTGGAAACACCATATATTTT,.,TRBJ1-3,.,TRBV4-3
CATTGGRGRVDYGYTF,TGTGCCACCACCGGGGGCAGGGGGCGCGTGGACTATGGCTACACCTTC,few,TRBJ1-2,TRBD1,TRBV19
CASAARGQIYNEQFF,TGTGCCAGCGCTGCCCGGGGACAGATTTACAATGAGCAGTTCTTC,.,TRBJ2-1,TRBD1,TRBV28
CSVHDRSSYEQYF,TGCAGCGTCCACGACAGGTCGTCCTACGAGCAGTACTTC,.,TRBJ2-7,.,TRBV29-1
CASSAGTGRETQYF,TGCGCCAGCAGTGCAGGGACAGGACGAGAGACCCAGTACTTC,.,TRBJ2-5,TRBD1,TRBV10-1
CASSQDRRGRRELFF,TGCGCCAGCAGCCAAGATCGCAGGGGGAGGAGGGAGCTGTTTTTT,.,TRBJ2-2,.,TRBV4-3
CALAASSYNEQFF,TGTGCCCTTGCGGCTAGCTCCTACAATGAGCAGTTCTTC,.,TRBJ2-1,.,TRBV10-3
CAWRTGEYEQYF,TGTGCCTGGAGGACAGGGGAGTACGAGCAGTACTTC,.,TRBJ2-7,TRBD1,TRBV30
CASSARGQGNNYGYTF,TGTGCCAGCAGTGCCCGCGGACAGGGGAATAACTATGGCTACACCTTC,once,TRBJ1-2,TRBD1,TRBV6-4
CSVSFSGANVLTF,TGCAGCGTGTCGTTCTCTGGGGCCAACGTCCTGACTTTC,.,TRBJ2-6,.,TRBV29-1
CASSSGTPGNTIYF,TGTGCCAGCAGTTCCGGGACACCCGGAAACACCATATATTTT,.,TRBJ1-3,.,TRBV6-6
CASTPGGYNEQYF,TGTGCCAGCACCCCCGGGGGGTACAACGAGCAGTACTTC,.,TRBJ2-7,TRBD2,TRBV5-5
CASSSSPRVSQPQHF,TGTGCCAGCAGTTCCAGCCCCAGGGTGAGTCAGCCCCAGCATTTT,.,TRBJ1-5,.,TRBV28
CASSVDGNNSPLHF,TGTGCCAGCAGCGTGGACGGGAATAATTCACCCCTCCACTTT,.,TRBJ1-6,.,TRBV6-1
CASRLGTAGVSGDTQYF,TGTGCAAGTCGCTTAGGCACAGCGGGGGTTAGCGGAGATACGCAGTATTTT,.,TRBJ2-3,.,TRBV12-2
CASSLYGGQMSEAFF,TGTGCCAGCAGCTTATACGGGGGACAGATGTCTGAAGCTTTCTTT,.,TRBJ1-1,TRBD1,TRBV7-9